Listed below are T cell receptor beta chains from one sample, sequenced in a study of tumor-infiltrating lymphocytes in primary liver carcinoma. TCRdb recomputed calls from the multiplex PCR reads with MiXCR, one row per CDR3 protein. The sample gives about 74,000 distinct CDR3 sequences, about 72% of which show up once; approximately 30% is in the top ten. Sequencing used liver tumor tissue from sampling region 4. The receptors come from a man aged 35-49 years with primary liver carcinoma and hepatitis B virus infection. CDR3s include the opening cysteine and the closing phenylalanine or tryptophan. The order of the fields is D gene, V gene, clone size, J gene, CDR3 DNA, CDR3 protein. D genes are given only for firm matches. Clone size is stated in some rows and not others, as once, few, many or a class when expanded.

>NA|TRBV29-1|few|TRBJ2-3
TGTAGCGTTACAGACTCTATACAGGATACGCAGTATTTT
CSVTDSIQDTQYF
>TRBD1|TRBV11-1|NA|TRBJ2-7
TGTGCCAGCAGCTTCAATTTTGCCCGGACAGGGAAACCCTACGAGCAGTACTTC
CASSFNFARTGKPYEQYF
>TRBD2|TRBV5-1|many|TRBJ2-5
TGCGCCAGCGGCGATGGGACTAGCGGGAATCAAGAGACCCAGTACTTC
CASGDGTSGNQETQYF
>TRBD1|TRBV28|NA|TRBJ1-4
TGTGTCAACAGTTCTCCTGGACAGGTGGGGAAACTGTTTTTT
CVNSSPGQVGKLFF
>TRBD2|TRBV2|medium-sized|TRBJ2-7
TGTGCCAGCAGTCGAGGGGGACTAGCGCCCTACGAGCAGTACTTC
CASSRGGLAPYEQYF
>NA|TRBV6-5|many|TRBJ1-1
TGTGCCAGCAGGGCACTACAGGAGACTGAAGCTTTCTTT
CASRALQETEAFF
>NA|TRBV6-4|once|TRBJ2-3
TGTGCCAGCAGTGGGACTGGAGGGAGCACAGATACGCAGTATTTT
CASSGTGGSTDTQYF
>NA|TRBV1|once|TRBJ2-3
TGCACCAGCAGTCAAGTATCATCCGGGACTAGCGGATGCATAGATACGCAGTATTTC
CTSSQVSSGTSGCIDTQYF
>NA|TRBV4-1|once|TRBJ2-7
TGCGCCAGGAGCCAAGAACGGGATAGGTGCTACGAGCAGTACTTC
CARSQERDRCYEQYF
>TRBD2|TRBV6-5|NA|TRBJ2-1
TGTGCCAGCAGTTACCTAGCGGGCCACCGAGTATACAATGAGCATTTCTTC
CASSYLAGHRVYNEHFF
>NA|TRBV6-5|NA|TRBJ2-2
TGTGCCAGCAAGGGGGGTGATCTCACCGGGGAGCTGTTTTTT
CASKGGDLTGELFF
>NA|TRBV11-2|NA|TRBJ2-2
TGTGTCAGTAGCCCCAATGTGGGACAAGCGAACACCGGGGAGCTGGTTTTT
CVSSPNVGQANTGELVF